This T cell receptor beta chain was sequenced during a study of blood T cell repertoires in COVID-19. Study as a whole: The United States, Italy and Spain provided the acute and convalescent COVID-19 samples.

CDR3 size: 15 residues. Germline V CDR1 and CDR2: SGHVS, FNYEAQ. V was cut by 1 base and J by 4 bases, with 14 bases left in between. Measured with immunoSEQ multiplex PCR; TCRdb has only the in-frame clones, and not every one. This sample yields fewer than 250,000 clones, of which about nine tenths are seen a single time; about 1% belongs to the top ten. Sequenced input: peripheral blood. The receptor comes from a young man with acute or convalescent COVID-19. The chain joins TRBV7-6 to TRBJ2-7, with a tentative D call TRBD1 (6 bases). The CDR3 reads CASSLGPGHQYEQYF. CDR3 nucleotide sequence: TGTGCCAGCAGCTTAGGGCCGGGACACCAATACGAGCAGTACTTC.